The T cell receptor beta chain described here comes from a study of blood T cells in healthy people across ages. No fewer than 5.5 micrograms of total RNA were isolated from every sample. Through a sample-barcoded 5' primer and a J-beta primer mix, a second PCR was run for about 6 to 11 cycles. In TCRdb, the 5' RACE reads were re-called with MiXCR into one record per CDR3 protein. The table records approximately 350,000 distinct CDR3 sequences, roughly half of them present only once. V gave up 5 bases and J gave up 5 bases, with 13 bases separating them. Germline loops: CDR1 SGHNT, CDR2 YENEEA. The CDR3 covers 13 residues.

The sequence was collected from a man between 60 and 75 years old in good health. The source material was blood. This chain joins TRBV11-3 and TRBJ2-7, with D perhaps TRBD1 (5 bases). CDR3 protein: CASSPTVTDEQYF. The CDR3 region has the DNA TGTGCCAGCAGCCCGACAGTGACTGACGAGCAGTACTTC.